The T cell receptor (beta chain) under discussion was sequenced for a study of T-cell reconstitution after alpha-beta-depleted transplantation in children. This clonotype was counted a few times. Its antigen is undetermined. This CDR3 comprises 17 residues. Per germline, CDR1 SGHTA and CDR2 FQGNSA. V shed 5 bases and J 7 bases; nucleotides not matched to a gene: 13. Findings and caveats of the study: At one year after transplant, newly produced T cells mostly accounted for T-cell counts and diversity. Reportedly, alpha-beta T cells present about two months post-transplant originated from several hundred expanded clones of graft origin. Several patients had high TCRbeta diversity at day 60; it came from surviving recipient T cells and thymic progenitors.

Library preparation (for TCRbeta) was performed with unique molecular identifiers. TCRdb analysed the PCR reads with MiXCR anew, one entry per CDR3 protein. The sample holds approximately 430,000 distinct CDR3 sequences; around 15% are singletons and the top ten take approximately 29%. V is TRBV7-2 and J is TRBJ2-2; 10 bases match TRBD2. This clonotype was obtained from a boy under two years old who had a stem cell transplant for Wiskott-Aldrich syndrome, so the T cells may come from the graft donor. The starting material was PBMCs, mostly from graft donor cells, obtained 360 days after TCRalphabeta/CD19-depleted stem cell transplant. This CDR3 reads CASSPHQRGGGVGELFF. CDR3 DNA sequence: TGTGCCAGCAGCCCCCATCAGCGGGGGGGCGGCGTCGGGGAGCTGTTTTTT.